The 13 T cell receptor beta chains reported below all come from one sample, sequenced in a study of vaccination and CD4 T cells after COVID-19. Documented treatment: approximately 9-day PBMC culture with coronavirus spike peptide pools or control peptides (ViraFEST assay). Sequencing of DNA taken from cultured CD4+ T cells relied on the Oncomine TCR Beta short-read assay. MiXCR, applied by TCRdb to the PCR reads, yields one record per CDR3 protein. The table records roughly 20,000 distinct CDR3 sequences, roughly half of them present only once. These receptors have no identified antigens. The sequences come from CD4+ T cells from blood, cultured in vitro, collected before SARS-CoV-2 vaccination. All receptors come from a human donor who had recovered from COVID-19.

This clonotype has a handful of counts. The rearrangement uses TRBV24-1 and TRBJ2-7; D is unresolved. The CDR3 totals 12 residues. CDR1 is KGHDR, CDR2 SFDVKD, per germline. The germline V and J ends were trimmed by 8 bases and 6 bases, with 13 bases remaining between them. Here the CDR3 reads CATIPSLGEQYF. The CDR3 DNA is TGTGCCACCATCCCCTCATTGGGCGAGCAGTACTTC.

This chain links TRBV5-4 with TRBJ2-7, with 9 bases identical to TRBD2. The DNA end lines up better with TRBJ2-5; the J call may be wrong. The germline gives CDR1 SGHNT, CDR2 YYREEE (reference sequence). CDR3 length: 15 amino acids. The CDR3 sequence is CASSLEPSGAETQYF. As DNA, the CDR3 is TGTGCCAGCAGCTTGGAGCCTAGCGGGGCAGAGACCCAGTACTTC.

The chain employs TRBV6-1 and TRBJ2-7; 10 bases map to TRBD1. The V and J ends lost 6 bases and 7 bases, in that order; junction bases with no gene match: 9. CDR1 and CDR2 from the germline V gene are MNHNS and SASEGT. This CDR3 comprises 14 residues. CDR3 DNA: TGTGCCAGCAGAGCGACAGGGGGCACGAATGAGCAGTACTTC. The encoded protein is CASRATGGTNEQYF.

J is TRBJ2-1 and V is TRBV7-3, with 8 positions matching TRBD2. CDR1 and CDR2 (germline): SGHTA, FQGTGA. The CDR3 is 16 amino acids. Unmatched junction bases numbered 14, after V lost 5 bases and J lost 8 bases. In nucleotides, the CDR3 is TGTGCCAGCAGCGCCCAAACTGCCGGGAGGGGGGATGAGCAGTTCTTC. Protein: CASSAQTAGRGDEQFF.

This clonotype was counted only a few times. The gene calls are TRBV19 and TRBJ1-1; D gene uncertain. V dropped 3 bases and J dropped 0 bases, with 11 bases sitting between them. CDR3 length equals 15 residues. Germline V gene sequence: CDR1 LNHDA, CDR2 SQIVND (reference sequence). CDR3 DNA: TGTGCCAGTAGTATTTTTGACGGACTGAACACTGAAGCTTTCTTT. This gives the protein CASSIFDGLNTEAFF.

This clonotype was observed a few times. J is TRBJ2-1 and V is TRBV20-1; D may be TRBD2 (5 bases). Germline V gives CDR1 DFQATT, CDR2 SNEGSKA (reference sequence). This CDR3 is built from 13 residues. The V gene lost 7 bases and the J gene lost 6 bases, with 16 bases spanning the gap. The CDR3 bases are TGCAGTGGTGACGCGACTACGTCCAATGAGCAGTTCTTC. Its translation is CSGDATTSNEQFF.

In this sample, this clonotype turned up a few times. The chain couples TRBV15 to TRBJ1-3; TRBD1 matches 10 bases. CDR1 is LNHNV, CDR2 YYDKDF, per germline (reference sequence). J gave up 4 bases and V 1 base, and 7 bases lay outside the gene matches. CDR3 length equals 17 residues. Here the CDR3 DNA reads TGTGCCACCAGCAGAGGACCGGGACAGGGGATGGGAAACACCATATATTTT. This sequence encodes CATSRGPGQGMGNTIYF.

The chain carries TRBV6-5 and TRBJ1-2; no clear D. The V gene lost 3 bases and the J gene lost 5 bases, with 13 bases spanning the gap. From germline, CDR1 is MNHEY and CDR2 SVGAGI. The CDR3 spans 14 residues. In nucleotides, the CDR3 is TGTGCCAGCAGTTATGGACCCCGCCGGTATGGCTACACCTTC. Its protein product is CASSYGPRRYGYTF.

This clonotype has more than one count but fewer than ten. This sequence joins TRBV6-2 or TRBV6-3 and TRBJ1-5, with a possible D match to TRBD1 (6 bases). The length of the CDR3 is 12 residues. Germline V gene lookup returns CDR1 MNHEY and CDR2 SVGEGT. V lost 4 bases and J 7 bases, leaving 8 bases between the germline ends. The CDR3 sequence: CASSLTGQPQHF. The CDR3 DNA is TGTGCCAGCAGTTTGACAGGCCAGCCCCAGCATTTT.

The chain joins TRBV2 to TRBJ2-7; 7 bases fit TRBD1. With 6 bases clipped from V and 5 bases from J, the junction kept 13 bases outside the gene matches. The germline gives CDR1 SNHLY, CDR2 FYNNEI. This CDR3 is 15 amino acids long. CDR3 sequence (DNA): TGTGCCAGCAGAAGTACAGGGGATAAGGGCAACGAGCAGTACTTC. Its translation: CASRSTGDKGNEQYF.

This clonotype came up a few times. The chain is built from TRBV5-4 and TRBJ2-7, with D hard to call. CDR3 length: 16 amino acids. V was trimmed by 3 bases and J by 0 bases, leaving 16 bases between them. In germline, CDR1 is SGHNT, CDR2 YYREEE (reference sequence). The CDR3 nucleotides read TGTGCCAGCAGCTCGACGCGGTCTCGTGTCTCCTACGAGCAGTACTTC. It translates to CASSSTRSRVSYEQYF.

V is TRBV7-6 and J is TRBJ1-5; a weak D match, TRBD1 (5 bases). The CDR3 loop spans 15 amino acids. The germline CDR1 and CDR2 sequences are SGHVS and FNYEAQ. V dropped 5 bases and J dropped 4 bases, with 15 bases sitting between them. CDR3 sequence (DNA): TGTGCCAGCAGCCCTCATGTGGGGGAGAATCAGCCCCAGCATTTT. Encoded protein: CASSPHVGENQPQHF. The variable domain in full, with the rest retrieved from reference TRBV7-6 and TRBJ1-5, is GAGVSQSPRYKVTKRGQDVALRCDPISGHVSLYWYRQALGQGPEFLTYFNYEAQQDKSGLPNDRFSAERPEGSISTLTIQRTEQRDSAMYRCASSPHVGENQPQHFGDGTRLSIL.

J is TRBJ2-5 and V is TRBV28; 14 positions match TRBD2. The CDR3 sequence is 15 residues long. The junction had 4 bases not matched to a gene; V was cut back by 5 bases and J by 5 bases. Germline CDR1 reads MDHEN; CDR2 reads SYDVKM. The CDR3 region is CASSMTSGRVETQYF. The DNA for the CDR3 is TGTGCCAGCAGTATGACTAGCGGGAGGGTGGAGACCCAGTACTTC. The full variable domain, its missing parts supplied by reference TRBV28 and TRBJ2-5, is DVKVTQSSRYLVKRTGEKVFLECVQDMDHENMFWYRQDPGLGLRLIYFSYDVKMKEKGDIPEGYSVSREKKERFSLILESASTNQTSMYLCASSMTSGRVETQYFGPGTRLLVL.